These 14 T cell receptor beta chains share one sample of origin, sequenced in a study of blood T cell repertoires in COVID-19. Data came from immunoSEQ multiplex PCR; TCRdb stores just in-frame clones and leaves some out. The sample lists 250,000 to 350,000 clones; about 90% were seen once. The sequencing input was peripheral blood. These receptors came from a young man who had recovered from COVID-19.

The J gene is TRBJ2-3, the V gene TRBV7-2, with D possibly being TRBD1 (5 bases). Germline CDR1 is SGHTA and CDR2 is FQGNSA. Trimming removed 1 base from V and 0 bases from J, with 14 bases in between. The CDR3 runs to 17 residues. The CDR3 sequence: CASSLEVGADSTDTQYF. The CDR3 region has the DNA TGTGCCAGCAGCTTAGAAGTAGGGGCGGACAGCACAGATACGCAGTATTTT.

The genes are TRBV6-5 and TRBJ1-1; weak D call: TRBD1 (6 bases). The CDR3 contains 14 residues. Germline V gene lookup returns CDR1 MNHEY and CDR2 SVGAGI. The V and J ends lost 6 bases and 4 bases respectively, with 15 bases between them. The CDR3 loop reads CASRSGERGTEAFF. The CDR3 DNA sequence: TGTGCCAGCAGGTCAGGGGAGAGAGGCACTGAAGCTTTCTTT.

This clone was observed a handful of times. This same CDR3 is encoded by further DNA sequences in the sample. The rearrangement uses TRBV7-3 and TRBJ1-6, with TRBD1 matching over 7 bases. J lost 7 bases, V lost 2 bases, and 2 bases had no gene match. The CDR3 is made up of 14 amino acids. The V gene's germline CDR1 is SGHTA and CDR2 FQGTGA. The CDR3 DNA reads TGTGCCAGCAGCTTAGGGACAGCCAATTCACCCCTCCACTTT. Translated, it gives CASSLGTANSPLHF.

The chain couples TRBV6-2 or TRBV6-3 to TRBJ2-7; 9 positions agree with TRBD1. Unmatched junction bases numbered 16, after V lost 7 bases and J lost 6 bases. CDR1 and CDR2 from the germline V gene are MNHEY and SVGEGT. CDR3 length: 16 amino acids. This CDR3 is CASNPNPGQGFFEQYF. In nucleotides, the CDR3 is TGTGCCAGCAACCCCAACCCGGGACAGGGTTTCTTCGAGCAGTACTTC.

The V call is TRBV9, the J call TRBJ1-6; a weak D match, TRBD1 (5 bases). CDR1 is SGDLS, CDR2 YYNGEE, per germline. The V end was cut by 4 bases, the J end by 1 base, with 12 bases between. The CDR3 runs to 16 residues. For the CDR3, the DNA is TGTGCCAGCAGCCCTACCGGGGGTTCCTATAATTCACCCCTCCACTTT. It specifies CASSPTGGSYNSPLHF.

The V call is TRBV9, the J call TRBJ1-2, with D possibly matching TRBD1 (6 bases). CDR1 and CDR2 (germline): SGDLS, YYNGEE. The CDR3 has 15 amino acids. V was shortened by 0 bases and J by 2 bases, with 11 bases between the two germline ends. The CDR3 nucleotides read TGTGCCAGCAGCGTAGAAGCAGGGGCGAACTATGGCTACACCTTC. This encodes CASSVEAGANYGYTF.

The chain carries TRBV2 and TRBJ2-7; D is possibly TRBD1 (5 bases). Germline CDR1 SNHLY, CDR2 FYNNEI. The CDR3 extends over 16 amino acids. V lost 3 bases, J lost 2 bases, and 17 bases lay in between. The DNA of the CDR3 is TGTGCCAGCAGTGAGAGTTCGGCAGGGCCGGCCTACGAGCAGTACTTC. It yields the protein CASSESSAGPAYEQYF.

The genes are TRBV19 and TRBJ1-2; perhaps TRBD1 as D (5 bases). V lost 5 bases, J lost 2 bases, and 24 bases lay in between. The CDR3 extends over 18 amino acids. The germline V gene encodes CDR1 LNHDA and CDR2 SQIVND (reference sequence). CDR3 residues: CASSPTGYYTPGNYGYTF. CDR3 nucleotide sequence: TGTGCCAGTAGTCCCACAGGTTACTATACACCGGGCAACTATGGCTACACCTTC.

CDR3 bases: TGTGCCAGCAGTCCCGGGACTAGTCACGAGCAGTACTTC. Translation gives CASSPGTSHEQYF. The J gene is TRBJ2-7, the V gene TRBV6-5, with TRBD2 identical over 8 bases. Trimming at V came to 5 bases and at J to 5 bases, leaving 5 bases not matched to a gene. Per the germline V gene, CDR1 is MNHEY and CDR2 is SVGAGI. The CDR3 length is 13 residues.

V and J are TRBV4-2 and TRBJ2-7, with D maybe TRBD2 (6 bases). V lost 3 bases, J lost 7 bases, and 10 bases lay in between. CDR3 length: 12 amino acids. CDR1 and CDR2 (germline): LGHNA, YNFKEQ. CDR3 loop: CASSQAAGEQYF. CDR3 nucleotide sequence: TGTGCCAGCAGCCAGGCGGCGGGGGAGCAGTACTTC.

The chain combines TRBV2 with TRBJ1-1; no clear D. Germline loops: CDR1 SNHLY, CDR2 FYNNEI. This CDR3 contains 10 residues. Trimming left V 5 bases short and J 7 bases short, with 5 bases between. CDR3 DNA sequence: TGTGCCAGCAGTCGCAGTGAAGCTTTCTTT. It encodes CASSRSEAFF.

The chain is built from TRBV20-1 and TRBJ1-1, with D maybe TRBD1 (5 bases). This CDR3 contains 14 residues. CDR1 is DFQATT and CDR2 is SNEGSKA in the germline V gene (reference sequence). Trimming took 3 bases from V and 6 from J, leaving 17 bases between them. The CDR3 sequence: CSASLGGMIAEAFF. The CDR3 region has the DNA TGCAGTGCTAGTTTGGGGGGGATGATTGCTGAAGCTTTCTTT.

In its sample, this clone was seen a few times. The J gene is TRBJ1-1, the V gene TRBV4-1, with D perhaps TRBD1 (5 bases). This CDR3 has 15 amino acids. Germline V gene sequence: CDR1 MGHRA, CDR2 YSYEKL. Trimming removed 4 bases from V and 2 bases from J, with 14 bases in between. The CDR3 reads CASSLRGGRNTEAFF. The CDR3 DNA follows: TGCGCCAGCAGCCTACGTGGGGGGAGAAACACTGAAGCTTTCTTT.

J is TRBJ2-2 and V is TRBV9; 7 positions match TRBD1. The junction had 8 bases not matched to a gene; V was cut back by 5 bases and J by 7 bases. This CDR3 has 14 amino acids. Germline V gene lookup returns CDR1 SGDLS and CDR2 YYNGEE. The CDR3 spells CASSITGAGGELFF. Here the CDR3 DNA reads TGTGCCAGCAGTATAACAGGGGCTGGCGGGGAGCTGTTTTTT. Based on the CDR3 plus reference TRBV9 and TRBJ2-2, the full variable domain is DSGVTQTPKHLITATGQRVTLRCSPRSGDLSVYWYQQSLDQGLQFLIQYYNGEERAKGNILERFSAQQFPDLHSELNLSSLELGDSALYFCASSITGAGGELFFGEGSRLTVL.